This T cell receptor (beta chain) was identified in a study of CD8+CD57+ T cells in acquired aplastic anemia. Template material for TCR beta VDJ and CDR3 profiling consisted of genomic DNA. In TCRdb, the reads were re-called with MiXCR into one record per CDR3 protein. The repertoire consists of about 190,000 distinct CDR3 sequences, with 54% occurring once and the leading ten covering roughly 15%. This CDR3 is 12 amino acids long. CDR1 and CDR2 (germline): SGDLS, YYNGEE. Trimming took 5 bases from V and 6 from J, leaving 8 bases between them. This clonotype was seen at least ten times. The rearrangement joins TRBV9 to TRBJ2-2, with D possibly TRBD2 on 7 matching bases. The receptor was derived from a human donor in good health, serving as a control. The sequenced sample consisted of sorted CD4+, CD8+, or CD8+CD57+ T cells (not recorded which) from PBMCs. The CDR3 DNA follows: TGTGCCAGCAGAGGGGGGGCCGGGGAGCTGTTTTTT. It yields the protein CASRGGAGELFF.